Following are 7 T cell receptor beta chains from one sample sequenced in a study of beta chain features in type 1 diabetes. Sequenced material consisted of expressed TCRB transcripts (all of the isolated RNA was reverse transcribed). TCRdb keeps only in-frame clones here, not all; method: immunoSEQ multiplex PCR. The data show about 370,000 clones, with about 14% seen just once and 0.019% held by the top ten. Input material: naive CD4+ T cells from blood. All receptors derive from a woman under 30 in good health.

The rearrangement joins TRBV5-1 to TRBJ2-1, with TRBD1 matching 10 bases. This CDR3 has 14 amino acids. V shed 3 bases and J 7 bases; nucleotides not matched to a gene: 4. Germline values: CDR1 SGHRS, CDR2 YFSETQ. The CDR3 nucleotides are TGCGCCAGCAGCTCCCGGGACAGGGGAAATGAGCAGTTCTTC. This translates into CASSSRDRGNEQFF.

This clone was observed a handful of times. Here the CDR3 DNA reads TGTGCCAGCAGTTATGAGCTGAACTATGGCTACACCTTC. This sequence encodes CASSYELNYGYTF. The V gene is TRBV6-5, the J gene TRBJ1-2, with no clear D. Trimming took 3 bases from V and 2 from J, leaving 7 bases between them. Germline values: CDR1 MNHEY, CDR2 SVGAGI. This CDR3 contains 13 residues.

This clone was detected only a few times. The chain has TRBV4-2 and TRBJ1-2; D is unresolved. Germline CDR1 and CDR2: LGHNA and YNFKEQ. The CDR3 has 13 residues. The V gene lost 2 bases and the J gene lost 2 bases, with 6 bases spanning the gap. The CDR3 sequence: CASSQSLNYGYTF. The CDR3 DNA follows: TGTGCCAGCAGCCAATCACTCAACTATGGCTACACCTTC.

This clone was observed a few times. This sequence joins TRBV2 and TRBJ2-7; TRBD2 is a possible D gene (6 bases). Germline V lookup: CDR1 SNHLY, CDR2 FYNNEI. V was shortened by 4 bases and J by 2 bases, with 12 bases between the two germline ends. This CDR3 is built from 14 residues. The CDR3 spells CASSGASDTYEQYF. CDR3 in DNA: TGTGCCAGCAGTGGGGCTAGCGATACCTACGAGCAGTACTTC. Full variable domain (remainder filled in from reference TRBV2 and TRBJ2-7): EPEVTQTPSHQVTQMGQEVILRCVPISNHLYFYWYRQILGQKVEFLVSFYNNEISEKSEIFDDQFSVERPDGSNFTLKIRSTKLEDSAMYFCASSGASDTYEQYFGPGTRLTVT.

This clone has only a few counts. This chain connects TRBV5-6 to TRBJ1-5; D is possibly TRBD1 (5 bases). The CDR3 runs 14 residues. V was cut by 4 bases and J by 1 base, with 9 bases left in between. Germline assignment: CDR1 SGHDT and CDR2 YYEEEE. The CDR3 loop reads CASSRRQSNQPQHF. CDR3 nucleotides: TGTGCCAGCAGCCGAAGACAGAGCAATCAGCCCCAGCATTTT.

This clone was seen more than once but under ten times. This sequence joins TRBV7-2 and TRBJ2-7; 11 bases align to TRBD2. The germline V gene encodes CDR1 SGHTA and CDR2 FQGNSA. Trimming took 5 bases from V and 5 from J; bases not matched to a gene: 8. This CDR3 spans 15 amino acids. CDR3 nucleotide sequence: TGTGCCAGCAGCGACTCGACTAGCGGGATCCACGAGCAGTACTTC. Translated: CASSDSTSGIHEQYF.

The chain couples TRBV4-3 to TRBJ2-1; possibly TRBD2 for D (5 bases). Germline V gene lookup returns CDR1 LGHNA and CDR2 YSLEER. Trimming pared 0 bases from V and 9 bases from J, leaving 9 bases between. The CDR3 contains 13 residues. CDR3 sequence reads: CASSQDYGSEQFF. The CDR3 DNA is TGCGCCAGCAGCCAAGATTATGGGAGTGAGCAGTTCTTC.